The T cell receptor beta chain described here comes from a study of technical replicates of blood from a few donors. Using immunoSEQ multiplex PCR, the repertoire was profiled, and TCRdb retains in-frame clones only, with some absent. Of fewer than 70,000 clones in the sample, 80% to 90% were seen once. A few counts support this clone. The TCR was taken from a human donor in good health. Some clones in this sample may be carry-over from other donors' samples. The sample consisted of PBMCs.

CDR3 residues: CASSFVKRSSTDTQYF. Written as DNA, the CDR3 is TGTGCCAGCAGCTTCGTAAAGCGATCTAGCACAGATACGCAGTATTTT. The rearrangement uses TRBV11-2 and TRBJ2-3; D unclear. There are 16 residues in the CDR3. The V gene's germline CDR1 is SGHAT and CDR2 FQNNGV. V shed 3 bases and J shed 0 bases, with 13 bases lying between them.